These 9 T cell receptor beta chains came from one sample sequenced in a study of CD8+ T cells in alopecia areata. As to treatment: oral pan-JAK inhibitor, 5-10 mg twice daily. cDNA serving as the sequencing template came from extracted, reverse transcribed RNA. This table comes from immunoSEQ multiplex PCR, and its TCRdb copy is limited to in-frame clones, with some not included. The table shows around 190,000 clones, with about three fifths occurring only once. The sequencing here drew on CD4+ T cells sorted from blood, taken at week 4, from a patient treated with tofacitinib. These receptor sequences come from a human donor with alopecia areata.

This clone is a singleton in its sample. This chain joins TRBV29-1 and TRBJ1-2; 10 bases agree with TRBD1. CDR1 is SQVTM, CDR2 ANQGSEA, per germline. There are 14 residues in the CDR3. The ends lost 2 bases at V and 7 bases at J; junction bases unmatched: 7. CDR3 loop: CSVELGQGESGYTF. The CDR3 DNA reads TGCAGCGTTGAACTTGGACAGGGGGAAAGTGGCTACACCTTC. The variable domain in full, with the rest retrieved from reference TRBV29-1 and TRBJ1-2, is SAVISQKPSRDICQRGTSLTIQCQVDSQVTMMFWYRQQPGQSLTLIATANQGSEATYESGFVIDKFPISRPNLTFSTLTVSNMSPEDSSIYLCSVELGQGESGYTFGSGTRLTVV.

This clone occurred a few times. The V and J genes are TRBV13 and TRBJ1-3; D not certain. V lost 10 bases and J 4 bases, leaving 17 bases between the germline ends. CDR1 is PRHDT, CDR2 FYEKMQ, per germline (reference sequence). This CDR3 spans 14 amino acids. For the CDR3, the DNA is TGTGCCACACGACGGCCGGCGACGGGAAACACCATATATTTT. Translation gives CATRRPATGNTIYF.

The genes are TRBV15 and TRBJ2-7; D tentatively fits TRBD1 or TRBD2 (5 bases each). From germline, CDR1 is LNHNV and CDR2 YYDKDF (reference sequence). This CDR3 spans 16 amino acids. V lost 0 bases and J lost 5, with 17 bases in between. The CDR3 sequence: CATSREGTIRAHEQYF. CDR3 sequence (DNA): TGTGCCACCAGCAGAGAGGGGACCATCCGGGCCCACGAGCAGTACTTC.

The chain recombines TRBV5-1 with TRBJ2-7; TRBD1 agrees at 10 bases. This CDR3 has 14 amino acids. Germline-derived CDR1 and CDR2 are SGHRS and YFSETQ. With V trimmed by 5 bases and J by 7 bases, 9 bases remained unmatched. The CDR3 bases are TGCGCCAGCAGGACAGGGGGCGCGACGCGAGAGCAGTACTTC. The encoded protein is CASRTGGATREQYF.

This chain uses TRBV6-6 with TRBJ2-5; D might be TRBD1 or TRBD2, each matching 6 bases. The CDR3 has 13 residues. The V end lost 6 bases, the J end lost 6 bases, and 14 bases lay between the germline ends. Germline CDR1 MNHNY, CDR2 SVGAGI (reference sequence). CDR3 residues: CASSGTGGKTQYF. CDR3 bases: TGTGCCAGCAGCGGGACTGGGGGCAAGACCCAGTACTTC.

V gene TRBV29-1 combines with J gene TRBJ1-5, with unresolved D. The CDR3 has 17 amino acids. The germline V gene encodes CDR1 SQVTM and CDR2 ANQGSEA. V was pared by 7 bases and J by 0 bases, with 22 bases between. In DNA form, the CDR3 reads TGCAGCGCTTTGGGAAAACCGGGAGCCCCTAGCAATCAGCCCCAGCATTTT. This codes for CSALGKPGAPSNQPQHF.

The chain carries TRBV5-1 and TRBJ2-1; 10 bases line up with TRBD2. The germline V gene has CDR1 SGHRS and CDR2 YFSETQ. Unmatched junction bases numbered 8, after V lost 4 bases and J lost 7 bases. This CDR3 has 15 residues. Here the CDR3 DNA reads TGCGCCAGCAGCCCTTCTAGCGGGGGAGGTAATGAGCAGTTCTTC. Its protein product is CASSPSSGGGNEQFF.

The chain links TRBV4-1 to TRBJ1-2; D is perhaps TRBD1 (6 bases). From germline, CDR1 is MGHRA and CDR2 YSYEKL. Between the trimmed V and J ends, which lost 2 bases and 0 bases, there was a span of 16 bases. The CDR3 loop spans 17 amino acids. The CDR3 coding sequence is TGCGCCAGCAGCCAACTACCCGGACAGCTCGCTAACTATGGCTACACCTTC. It specifies CASSQLPGQLANYGYTF.

Notes on this clone: The same CDR3 can be traced to other DNA sequences in this sample. V is TRBV29-1 and J is TRBJ2-5; possible D gene TRBD1, 6 bases. CDR3 size: 11 residues. Germline V gene sequence: CDR1 SQVTM, CDR2 ANQGSEA. V lost 6 bases to trimming and J lost 3 bases, with 8 bases between them. This CDR3 reads CSVKGEETQYF. The CDR3 DNA sequence: TGCAGCGTCAAGGGGGAAGAGACCCAGTACTTC.